The 27 T cell receptor beta chains listed next were all sequenced from one sample in a study of T cell repertoires in cytomegalovirus infection. TCRdb ran MiXCR on the reads and lists one entry per CDR3 protein. The table shows some 400,000 distinct CDR3 sequences, with 15% to 20% occurring only once. The sample was PBMCs. The receptors here all came from a human donor in good health (CMV status not recorded). Some clones in this sample may be carry-over from other donors' samples.

In its sample, this clonotype was seen a few times. This rearrangement joins TRBV6-5 to TRBJ1-4, with TRBD1 as a possible D gene (6 bases). Trimming removed 6 bases from V and 3 bases from J, with 23 bases in between. The CDR3 extends over 18 amino acids. Germline loops: CDR1 MNHEY, CDR2 SVGAGI. CDR3 protein: CASSPQVTGESANEKLFF. CDR3 bases: TGTGCCAGCAGCCCACAGGTGACAGGTGAATCAGCTAATGAAAAACTGTTTTTT.

This rearrangement joins TRBV7-8 to TRBJ2-1; D is possibly TRBD1 (5 bases). The CDR3 runs 15 residues. CDR1 and CDR2 from the germline V gene are SGHVS and FQNEAQ. V was trimmed by 4 bases and J by 0 bases, leaving 10 bases between them. The CDR3 DNA is TGTGCCAGCAGCTCGTGGACACGCTCCTACAATGAGCAGTTCTTC. Protein product: CASSSWTRSYNEQFF. Variable domain in full (rest from reference TRBV7-8 and TRBJ2-1): GAGVSQSPRYKVAKRGQDVALRCDPISGHVSLFWYQQALGQGPEFLTYFQNEAQLDKSGLPSDRFFAERPEGSVSTLKIQRTQQEDSAVYLCASSSWTRSYNEQFFGPGTRLTVL.

The rearrangement links TRBV12-5 to TRBJ2-7; D is uncertain. The CDR3 spans 11 residues. V was shortened by 0 bases and J by 6 bases, with 3 bases between the two germline ends. The germline gives CDR1 LGHNT, CDR2 FRNRAP. The CDR3 is CASGLVGEQYF. In DNA form, the CDR3 reads TGTGCTAGTGGTTTGGTGGGCGAGCAGTACTTC.

The chain links TRBV18 to TRBJ2-3, with D maybe TRBD1 (6 bases). The CDR3 contains 15 residues. Trimming removed 3 bases at V and 2 bases at J, with 12 bases between. Germline CDR1 is KGHSH and CDR2 is LQKENI. The CDR3 loop is CASSPYTGYTDTQYF. The CDR3, as DNA: TGTGCCAGCTCACCGTACACAGGGTACACAGATACGCAGTATTTT.

The V call is TRBV11-2, the J call TRBJ2-5; 8 bases align to TRBD2. CDR1 is SGHAT and CDR2 is FQNNGV in the germline V gene. The CDR3 totals 14 residues. V shed 2 bases and J 4 bases; nucleotides not matched to a gene: 3. This CDR3 reads CASSLSLAGETQYF. The CDR3 nucleotides read TGTGCCAGCAGCTTAAGCCTAGCGGGAGAGACCCAGTACTTC.

This clonotype was counted a few times. This chain joins TRBV2 and TRBJ2-3; TRBD2 matches 10 bases. Unmatched junction bases numbered 2, after V lost 2 bases and J lost 6 bases. Germline values: CDR1 SNHLY, CDR2 FYNNEI. The CDR3 is 14 residues long. CDR3 residues: CASSELAGVDTQYF. CDR3 nucleotide sequence: TGTGCCAGCAGTGAACTAGCGGGAGTCGATACGCAGTATTTT.

This clonotype was found many times. The CDR3 protein is CASSLNRMGTDTQYF. DNA for the CDR3: TGTGCCAGCAGCTTAAACAGGATGGGCACAGATACGCAGTATTTT. This sequence joins TRBV7-2 and TRBJ2-3; D is perhaps TRBD1 (5 bases). The V and J ends lost 2 bases and 1 base respectively, with 10 bases between them. In germline, CDR1 is SGHTA, CDR2 FQGNSA. The CDR3 covers 15 residues.

Written as DNA, the CDR3 is TGTGCCATCAGTGGGACGGCAAACACTGAAGCTTTCTTT. Translated, it gives CAISGTANTEAFF. This chain uses TRBV10-3 with TRBJ1-1, with no clear D. The CDR3 length is 13 residues. In germline, CDR1 is ENHRY, CDR2 SYGVKD. V was pared by 4 bases and J by 2 bases, with 8 bases between.

The V and J genes are TRBV2 and TRBJ1-1, with D tentatively TRBD1 (5 bases). The germline CDR1 and CDR2 sequences are SNHLY and FYNNEI. V was clipped by 2 bases and J by 3 bases, with 13 bases between them. CDR3 size: 15 residues. CDR3 amino acids: CASSERFGGYTEAFF. The CDR3 nucleotides are TGTGCCAGCAGTGAACGGTTTGGGGGTTACACTGAAGCTTTCTTT.

This clonotype was counted a few times. The genes are TRBV19 and TRBJ1-1, with D possibly being TRBD1 (6 bases). Germline V gene lookup returns CDR1 LNHDA and CDR2 SQIVND (reference sequence). CDR3 length: 15 residues. V was cut by 8 bases and J by 1 base, with 17 bases left in between. This chain's CDR3 is CASLRQEIGNTEAFF. The CDR3, as DNA: TGTGCCAGTCTGCGACAGGAGATTGGGAACACTGAAGCTTTCTTT.

This clonotype has at least ten counts. The chain couples TRBV7-2 to TRBJ1-5; D not certain. CDR3 length: 15 amino acids. The germline gives CDR1 SGHTA, CDR2 FQGNSA. The V end was cut by 5 bases, the J end by 0 bases, with 11 bases between. The CDR3 here is CASSAFVGSNQPQHF. The CDR3 DNA follows: TGTGCCAGCAGCGCCTTCGTGGGTAGCAATCAGCCCCAGCATTTT. The whole variable domain, remainder taken from reference TRBV7-2 and TRBJ1-5, is GAGVSQSPSNKVTEKGKDVELRCDPISGHTALYWYRQSLGQGLEFLIYFQGNSAPDKSGLPSDRFSAERTGGSVSTLTIQRTQQEDSAVYLCASSAFVGSNQPQHFGDGTRLSIL.

This clonotype showed up just a few times. The rearrangement joins TRBV7-6 to TRBJ2-7, with 14 nucleotides matching TRBD2. Germline V CDR1 and CDR2: SGHVS, FNYEAQ. Germline trimming cut 5 bases from V and 6 bases from J; bases unmatched to any gene: 6. CDR3 length: 15 residues. DNA of the CDR3: TGTGCCAGCAGCCCGGGACTAGCGGGAGATCGCGAGCAGTACTTC. It yields the protein CASSPGLAGDREQYF.

This clonotype was seen a handful of times. This chain connects TRBV2 to TRBJ2-1; TRBD2 matches at 8 bases. This CDR3 has 14 residues. The junction had 7 bases not matched to a gene; V was cut back by 5 bases and J by 7 bases. From germline, CDR1 is SNHLY and CDR2 FYNNEI. The chain's CDR3 is CASSPRTSLNEQFF. The CDR3 DNA sequence: TGTGCCAGCAGTCCTCGGACTAGCTTGAATGAGCAGTTCTTC.

This clonotype was detected ten times or more. The rearrangement uses TRBV7-9 and TRBJ2-7; the D is unclear. The CDR3 sequence is 14 residues long. Trimming shortened V by 1 base and J by 6 bases, and 13 bases separated the two germline ends. The germline V gene has CDR1 SEHNR and CDR2 FQNEAQ (reference sequence). CDR3 nucleotides: TGTGCCAGCAGCTTAGGCGTGGGTGCGCTCGAGCAGTACGTC. This sequence encodes CASSLGVGALEQYV.

The chain combines TRBV6-2 or TRBV6-3 with TRBJ2-5, with 7 nucleotides matching TRBD2. Looked up from germline, CDR1 is MNHEY and CDR2 is SVGEGT. This CDR3 has 15 amino acids. V lost 5 bases to trimming and J lost 5 bases; unmatched junction nucleotides: 11. The CDR3, as DNA: TGTGCCAGCAGTACCCCCGCGGGAGTCGTTGAGACCCAGTACTTC. Its protein is CASSTPAGVVETQYF.

This chain uses TRBV5-1 with TRBJ1-1, with 7 bases identical to TRBD1. The CDR3 totals 13 residues. Germline loops: CDR1 SGHRS, CDR2 YFSETQ. V shed 4 bases, J shed 3 bases, and the junction held 3 bases outside the gene matches. The DNA of the CDR3 is TGCGCCAGCAGCCGGGGGACAGACACTGAAGCTTTCTTT. This encodes CASSRGTDTEAFF.

This clonotype was seen at least ten times. The CDR3 DNA is TGTGCCAGCAGCTTAGCCGGGGCGCTTTCCATCTACGAGCAGTACTTC. This translates into CASSLAGALSIYEQYF. This sequence joins TRBV11-2 and TRBJ2-7; perhaps D is TRBD1 or TRBD2 (5 bases each). The CDR3 totals 16 residues. Per germline, CDR1 SGHAT and CDR2 FQNNGV. The V gene lost 1 base and the J gene lost 3 bases, with 16 bases spanning the gap.

The table lists this clonotype with a few counts. The rearrangement uses TRBV20-1 and TRBJ1-2; D gene unclear. This CDR3 contains 14 residues. Germline CDR1 is DFQATT and CDR2 is SNEGSKA (reference sequence). The ends were cut back, 6 bases at V and 8 bases at J, with 22 bases in the middle. The chain's CDR3 is CSAVARLVSVGYTF. The CDR3 nucleotides are TGCAGTGCAGTCGCCAGACTGGTTTCTGTAGGCTACACCTTC.

This clonotype was counted a single time. This chain links TRBV2 with TRBJ1-1, with 8 bases matching TRBD1. The CDR3 loop spans 14 amino acids. Germline lookup yields CDR1 SNHLY and CDR2 FYNNEI. Germline trimming cut 1 base from V and 5 bases from J; bases unmatched to any gene: 3. CDR3 sequence reads: CASSEGQGRTEAFF. The CDR3 DNA reads TGTGCCAGCAGTGAAGGACAGGGGCGTACTGAAGCTTTCTTT.

V gene TRBV13 combines with J gene TRBJ1-2; 11 positions match TRBD1. Germline values: CDR1 PRHDT, CDR2 FYEKMQ (reference sequence). V shed 5 bases and J 3 bases; nucleotides not matched to a gene: 8. The CDR3 extends over 16 amino acids. The CDR3 here is CASSPRTGGAYYGYTF. Written as DNA, the CDR3 is TGTGCCAGCAGCCCAAGGACAGGGGGCGCTTACTATGGCTACACCTTC.

The rearrangement links TRBV23-1 to TRBJ2-5; perhaps TRBD2 as D (6 bases). TRBV23-1 falls under the ORF class, with uncertain function. The germline V and J ends were trimmed by 1 base and 1 base, with 16 bases remaining between them. There are 17 residues in the CDR3. The CDR3 DNA is TGCGCCAGCAGTCAATTCCGGGGACTTCGGAGCCAAGAGACCCAGTACTTC. This sequence encodes CASSQFRGLRSQETQYF.

This clonotype was detected only a few times. V gene TRBV20-1 combines with J gene TRBJ1-2; D is unclear. Germline CDR1 DFQATT, CDR2 SNEGSKA (reference sequence). This CDR3 region has 8 residues. Trimming stripped 7 bases from V and 8 bases from J, with 5 bases between. This CDR3 reads CSGRGYTF. The CDR3, as DNA: TGCAGTGGGCGGGGCTACACCTTC.

This clonotype was recorded a few times. The chain couples TRBV20-1 to TRBJ1-4, with 11 bases lining up with TRBD1. The V segment lost 5 bases and the J segment 8 bases; nucleotides outside the gene matches: 4. The CDR3 loop spans 13 amino acids. Germline CDR1 is DFQATT and CDR2 is SNEGSKA (reference sequence). The CDR3, as DNA: TGCAGTGCTTGGACAGGGGGCAGAGAAAAACTGTTTTTT. It yields the protein CSAWTGGREKLFF.

V usage is TRBV29-1 and J usage is TRBJ2-5, with TRBD2 as a possible D gene (5 bases). This CDR3 spans 12 amino acids. V was clipped by 7 bases and J by 5 bases, with 14 bases between them. Germline values: CDR1 SQVTM, CDR2 ANQGSEA. CDR3 residues: CSARRGQETQYF. CDR3 nucleotides: TGCAGCGCCCGCCGGGGTCAGGAGACCCAGTACTTC. Filled out from reference TRBV29-1 and TRBJ2-5, the complete variable domain reads SAVISQKPSRDICQRGTSLTIQCQVDSQVTMMFWYRQQPGQSLTLIATANQGSEATYESGFVIDKFPISRPNLTFSTLTVSNMSPEDSSIYLCSARRGQETQYFGPGTRLLVL.

As regards this clonotype: Here the CDR3 omits its conserved ending phenylalanine or tryptophan, so a read error is the likely source. The rearrangement joins TRBV15 to TRBJ1-1; unclear D gene. Looked up from germline, CDR1 is LNHNV and CDR2 is YYDKDF (reference sequence). CDR3 size: 15 residues. V was trimmed by 5 bases and J by 5 bases, leaving 18 bases between them. The CDR3 region is CATSGGIPGRTEAFL. The CDR3 DNA sequence: TGTGCCACCAGCGGCGGGATACCGGGAAGAACTGAAGCTTTCCTT.

The chain links TRBV7-8 to TRBJ1-1; D remains unclear. This CDR3 has 15 residues. The ends were cut back, 2 bases at V and 3 bases at J, with 13 bases in the middle. Germline V gives CDR1 SGHVS, CDR2 FQNEAQ. CDR3 region: CASSLQAPGYTEAFF. As DNA, the CDR3 is TGTGCCAGCAGCTTACAGGCCCCGGGGTACACTGAAGCTTTCTTT.

There are many counts of this clonotype. The chain is built from TRBV24-1 and TRBJ2-3, with D possibly being TRBD2 (5 bases). CDR1 KGHDR and CDR2 SFDVKD come from the germline V gene. The CDR3 is made up of 17 amino acids. Trimming stripped 3 bases from V and 6 bases from J, with 21 bases between. CDR3 residues: CATSDMMSGGFVDTQYF. The CDR3 bases are TGTGCCACCAGTGATATGATGAGTGGAGGTTTTGTGGATACGCAGTATTTT.